The 24 T cell receptor beta chains below were found in one sample sequenced in a study of cytotoxic CD8 clonotypes in ibrutinib-treated CLL. Method: immunoSEQ multiplex PCR; TCRdb's copy keeps in-frame clones and lacks some. The sample contains fewer than 400,000 clones, 67% of which appear only once. Specimen: PBMCs, collected after 36 months of ibrutinib treatment. These receptors all stem from a human donor with chronic lymphocytic leukemia.

The chain combines TRBV28 with TRBJ2-3; D is uncertain. The V gene's germline CDR1 is MDHEN and CDR2 SYDVKM. With 2 bases removed from V and 6 bases from J, the gap between germline ends came to 0 bases. The CDR3 sequence is 10 residues long. In nucleotides, the CDR3 is TGTGCCAGCAGTTTAGATACGCAGTATTTT. Protein: CASSLDTQYF. Full variable domain (remainder filled in from reference TRBV28 and TRBJ2-3): DVKVTQSSRYLVKRTGEKVFLECVQDMDHENMFWYRQDPGLGLRLIYFSYDVKMKEKGDIPEGYSVSREKKERFSLILESASTNQTSMYLCASSLDTQYFGPGTRLTVL.

This clone was counted between two and nine times. V and J are TRBV5-1 and TRBJ2-3, with D unresolved. Deletions cut 0 bases from V and 1 base from J, with 18 bases between. This CDR3 has 18 amino acids. The germline V gene has CDR1 SGHRS and CDR2 YFSETQ. The CDR3 loop reads CASSLAVLLQDGTDTQYF. The CDR3 DNA is TGCGCCAGCAGCTTGGCTGTTCTCCTTCAGGACGGCACAGATACGCAGTATTTT.

The rearrangement uses TRBV25-1 and TRBJ2-2, with D perhaps matching TRBD2 (5 bases). Germline V gene data show CDR1 as MGHDK and CDR2 as SYGVNS. The CDR3 spans 15 residues. V shed 1 base and J shed 7 bases, with 13 bases lying between them. The DNA of the CDR3 is TGTGCCAGCAGTGAATGGTCAACGGGAATCGGGGAGCTGTTTTTT. Translating gives CASSEWSTGIGELFF.

The chain carries TRBV12-5 and TRBJ1-1; 10 nucleotides match TRBD1. CDR3 size: 17 residues. CDR1 LGHNT and CDR2 FRNRAP come from the germline V gene. The V segment lost 1 base and the J segment 4 bases; nucleotides outside the gene matches: 9. The CDR3 is CASGLATGTGDLTEAFF. CDR3 in DNA: TGTGCTAGTGGTTTGGCCACCGGGACAGGGGATCTCACTGAAGCTTTCTTT.

The chain is built from TRBV2 and TRBJ1-6, with D perhaps matching TRBD1 (6 bases). Per the germline V gene, CDR1 is SNHLY and CDR2 is FYNNEI. CDR3 size: 11 residues. V was shortened by 3 bases and J by 19 bases, with 13 bases between the two germline ends. As DNA, the CDR3 is TGTGCCAGCAGTGATTTCCAGGGGAGACACTTT. Translated, it gives CASSDFQGRHF.

The chain is built from TRBV5-1 and TRBJ2-7; D is possibly TRBD1 or TRBD2 (5 bases each). V gave up 1 base and J gave up 2 bases, with 19 bases separating them. This CDR3 region has 17 residues. CDR1 is SGHRS and CDR2 is YFSETQ in the germline V gene. The CDR3 region has the DNA TGCGCCAGCAGCTTGTTCGGGGACCACCGTCTAACCTACGAGCAGTACTTC. Protein: CASSLFGDHRLTYEQYF.

The chain uses TRBV4-1 and TRBJ2-7, with 7 bases matching TRBD2. Germline CDR1 reads MGHRA; CDR2 reads YSYEKL. V lost 3 bases and J lost 2; bases outside the gene matches: 10. The CDR3 loop spans 16 amino acids. The CDR3 is CASSQYGGSSPYEQYF. In DNA form, the CDR3 reads TGCGCCAGCAGCCAGTACGGCGGGAGTTCCCCCTACGAGCAGTACTTC.

The genes are TRBV9 and TRBJ2-7; D may be TRBD2 (5 bases). Per germline, CDR1 SGDLS and CDR2 YYNGEE. The V and J ends lost 0 bases and 3 bases respectively, with 19 bases between them. The CDR3 runs 17 residues. CDR3 in DNA: TGTGCCAGCAGCGTAGTACTCGGGTCAGGTGAGGGCTACGAGCAGTACTTC. It yields the protein CASSVVLGSGEGYEQYF.

The chain combines TRBV15 with TRBJ1-2; possible D gene TRBD1, 5 bases. CDR1 and CDR2 (germline): LNHNV, YYDKDF (reference sequence). The CDR3 is 16 residues long. V gave up 0 bases and J gave up 4 bases, with 15 bases separating them. The CDR3 region is CATSRDLGKGLYGYTF. CDR3 DNA: TGTGCCACCAGCAGAGATCTCGGTAAGGGACTCTATGGCTACACCTTC.

V is TRBV28 and J is TRBJ1-5, with D unresolved. Germline V gene data show CDR1 as MDHEN and CDR2 as SYDVKM. V was trimmed by 1 base and J by 5 bases, leaving 6 bases between them. The CDR3 runs 13 residues. In nucleotides, the CDR3 is TGTGCCAGCAGTTTATCGGTCTATCAGCCCCAGCATTTT. As protein: CASSLSVYQPQHF.

The V gene is TRBV5-1, the J gene TRBJ1-4; tentative D call: TRBD1 (5 bases). The CDR3 is 15 residues long. The germline gives CDR1 SGHRS, CDR2 YFSETQ. V lost 1 base to trimming and J lost 8 bases, with 15 bases between them. The CDR3 nucleotides are TGCGCCAGCAGCTTGTGGCCAGGGACCGGCGAAAAACTGTTTTTT. Protein: CASSLWPGTGEKLFF. The full variable domain, with the rest looked up from reference TRBV5-1 and TRBJ1-4, is KAGVTQTPRYLIKTRGQQVTLSCSPISGHRSVSWYQQTPGQGLQFLFEYFSETQRNKGNFPGRFSGRQFSNSRSEMNVSTLELGDSALYLCASSLWPGTGEKLFFGSGTQLSVL.

In DNA, the CDR3 is TGTGCCAGCGGGTGGACCATTAACTATGGCTACACCTTC. Its protein is CASGWTINYGYTF. The rearrangement links TRBV2 to TRBJ1-2; D not resolved. Germline V gene data show CDR1 as SNHLY and CDR2 as FYNNEI. The germline V and J ends were trimmed by 8 bases and 1 base, with 11 bases remaining between them. The CDR3 has 13 amino acids.

This chain links TRBV13 with TRBJ2-7; a weak D match, TRBD2 (5 bases). Germline loops: CDR1 PRHDT, CDR2 FYEKMQ (reference sequence). The V gene lost 2 bases and the J gene lost 5 bases, with 13 bases spanning the gap. The CDR3 has 14 residues. The CDR3 region is CASSLQLGPHEQYF. In DNA, the CDR3 is TGTGCCAGCAGCTTACAACTAGGGCCCCACGAGCAGTACTTC.

The genes are TRBV7-2 and TRBJ2-5; D remains ambiguous. With 6 bases removed from V and 3 bases from J, the gap between germline ends came to 5 bases. The CDR3 has 11 residues. CDR1 and CDR2 from the germline V gene are SGHTA and FQGNSA. CDR3 in amino acids: CASRAKETQYF. DNA of the CDR3: TGTGCCAGCAGGGCAAAAGAGACCCAGTACTTC.

Only a few counts were recorded for this clone. The CDR3 DNA follows: TGTGCCAGCAGTACGACAGGGGGCCCACTCTATGGCTACACCTTC. Its translation is CASSTTGGPLYGYTF. V is TRBV6-5 and J is TRBJ1-2, with TRBD1 matching over 10 bases. Germline V gives CDR1 MNHEY, CDR2 SVGAGI. The CDR3 runs 15 residues. The ends lost 5 bases at V and 4 bases at J; junction bases unmatched: 7.

For this clone: The same CDR3 is also encoded by other DNA sequences in this sample. The V gene is TRBV5-1, the J gene TRBJ2-7; D not certain. CDR1 and CDR2 (germline): SGHRS, YFSETQ. V lost 4 bases and J 2 bases, leaving 7 bases between the germline ends. The CDR3 is made up of 12 amino acids. The CDR3 region is CASSLGTYEQYF. CDR3 sequence (DNA): TGCGCCAGCAGCCTAGGGACCTACGAGCAGTACTTC.

This clone occurred once. The chain combines TRBV29-1 with TRBJ2-5, with D uncertain. This CDR3 is 11 amino acids long. In germline, CDR1 is SQVTM, CDR2 ANQGSEA. Trimming removed 6 bases at V and 4 bases at J, with 9 bases between. The CDR3 DNA reads TGCAGCGTCAAACCACCAGAGACCCAGTACTTC. This encodes CSVKPPETQYF. The full variable domain, rest sourced from reference TRBV29-1 and TRBJ2-5, is SAVISQKPSRDICQRGTSLTIQCQVDSQVTMMFWYRQQPGQSLTLIATANQGSEATYESGFVIDKFPISRPNLTFSTLTVSNMSPEDSSIYLCSVKPPETQYFGPGTRLLVL.

This clone was picked up one time. At the DNA level, this CDR3 is encoded by other sequences in the same sample as well. The V call is TRBV19, the J call TRBJ2-7, with D perhaps assigned TRBD1 or TRBD2 (5 bases each). V was cut by 5 bases and J by 1 base, with 9 bases left in between. The CDR3 loop spans 13 amino acids. Germline V lookup: CDR1 LNHDA, CDR2 SQIVND (reference sequence). CDR3 residues: CASSRGGSYEQYF. CDR3 bases: TGTGCCAGTAGTCGGGGCGGTTCCTACGAGCAGTACTTC.

This rearrangement joins TRBV5-1 to TRBJ2-7; D gene unclear. The CDR3 is 13 residues long. V was trimmed by 0 bases and J by 3 bases, leaving 7 bases between them. Germline V CDR1 and CDR2: SGHRS, YFSETQ. DNA of the CDR3: TGCGCCAGCAGCTTGGCCGGAAACTACGAGCAGTACTTC. Translating it yields CASSLAGNYEQYF.

V usage is TRBV11-2 and J usage is TRBJ2-7; TRBD1 matches 10 bases. In germline, CDR1 is SGHAT, CDR2 FQNNGV. J lost 5 bases, V lost 5 bases, and 6 bases had no gene match. This CDR3 has 14 amino acids. The CDR3 spells CASSLDRGKDEQYF. The CDR3 nucleotides read TGTGCCAGCAGCCTGGACAGGGGGAAGGACGAGCAGTACTTC.

This chain joins TRBV14 and TRBJ2-1; TRBD1 agrees at 7 bases. With V trimmed by 3 bases and J by 2 bases, 4 bases remained unmatched. This CDR3 contains 15 residues. Germline V gene sequence: CDR1 SGHDN, CDR2 FVKESK. CDR3 sequence reads: CASSHRTGTYNEQFF. Written as DNA, the CDR3 is TGTGCCAGCAGCCACAGGACAGGTACCTACAATGAGCAGTTCTTC.

This clone was counted a few times. The chain has TRBV4-1 and TRBJ2-3, with TRBD2 matching 7 bases. The CDR3 is made up of 14 amino acids. With 4 bases clipped from V and 3 bases from J, the junction kept 4 bases outside the gene matches. CDR1 is MGHRA and CDR2 is YSYEKL in the germline V gene. CDR3: CASSPLGGTDTQYF. The CDR3 DNA sequence: TGCGCCAGCAGCCCCCTGGGGGGGACAGATACGCAGTATTTT.

The rearrangement joins TRBV6-5 to TRBJ2-3; D not certain. This CDR3 is 13 amino acids long. V was cut by 7 bases and J by 3 bases, with 11 bases left in between. Germline V gene data show CDR1 as MNHEY and CDR2 as SVGAGI. The CDR3 protein is CASTPYGTDTQYF. The CDR3 DNA reads TGTGCCAGCACCCCCTATGGTACAGATACGCAGTATTTT.

The V gene is TRBV27, the J gene TRBJ1-2; 9 bases fit TRBD1. The trim removed 2 bases at V and 1 base at J, leaving 2 bases unmatched. Germline CDR1 is MNHEY and CDR2 is SMNVEV (reference sequence). The CDR3 runs to 15 residues. Here the CDR3 DNA reads TGTGCCAGCAGTTTACAGGGACAGGGTAACTATGGCTACACCTTC. Amino acid sequence: CASSLQGQGNYGYTF.